These 27 T cell receptor beta chains came from one sample sequenced in a study of T cell responses to AZD1222 COVID-19 vaccine. Assay used: immunoSEQ multiplex PCR; TCRdb lists only in-frame clones, some missing. This sample has some 170,000 clones; about 92% occur once, and the top ten carry about 4%. Sequencing used peripheral blood, obtained on day 0 of MenACWY control vaccination. Receptor source: an adult in good health.

The J gene is TRBJ2-3, the V gene TRBV2; 7 bases align to TRBD1. The CDR3 is made up of 15 amino acids. Germline loops: CDR1 SNHLY, CDR2 FYNNEI. V shed 5 bases and J 3 bases; nucleotides not matched to a gene: 8. As DNA, the CDR3 is TGTGCCAGCAGTCATCCGGGACAGAGGACAGATACGCAGTATTTT. This sequence encodes CASSHPGQRTDTQYF.

The genes are TRBV5-4 and TRBJ2-2, with 9 bases aligning to TRBD2. CDR3 length: 14 amino acids. The germline V gene encodes CDR1 SGHNT and CDR2 YYREEE (reference sequence). The trim removed 7 bases at V and 3 bases at J, leaving 4 bases unmatched. DNA of the CDR3: TGTGCCAGCGCTCGACTAGCGGACACCGGGGAGCTGTTTTTT. Its translation is CASARLADTGELFF.

This clone has more than one count but fewer than ten. The chain uses TRBV12-3 or TRBV12-4 and TRBJ1-1; D is unclear. This CDR3 region has 13 residues. V lost 2 bases and J 2 bases, leaving 6 bases between the germline ends. The CDR3: CASSLRRNTEAFF. The CDR3 nucleotides are TGTGCCAGCAGTTTACGTAGAAACACTGAAGCTTTCTTT.

This chain connects TRBV6-6 to TRBJ2-7, with a weak D call TRBD1 (7 bases). Germline assignment: CDR1 MNHNY and CDR2 SVGAGI (reference sequence). This CDR3 region has 16 residues. Trimming shortened V by 2 bases and J by 6 bases, and 20 bases separated the two germline ends. CDR3 loop: CASSYPSGAGGSEQYF. The CDR3 DNA reads TGTGCCAGCAGTTACCCTTCGGGTGCAGGGGGGAGCGAGCAGTACTTC.

This clone showed up just once. The V and J genes are TRBV12-3 or TRBV12-4 and TRBJ1-2, with a possible D match to TRBD1 (6 bases). The ends were cut back, 5 bases at V and 2 bases at J, with 9 bases in the middle. The CDR3 length is 13 residues. The CDR3 region has the DNA TGTGCCAGCAGTGCCGACAGGAACTATGGCTACACCTTC. Translation: CASSADRNYGYTF.

The chain recombines TRBV9 with TRBJ2-3; D gene unclear. This CDR3 region has 14 residues. Germline V gene data show CDR1 as SGDLS and CDR2 as YYNGEE. Trimming stripped 0 bases from V and 1 base from J, with 6 bases between. CDR3 protein: CASSVAQRTDTQYF. The CDR3 DNA is TGTGCCAGCAGCGTAGCGCAACGCACAGATACGCAGTATTTT.

This sequence joins TRBV28 and TRBJ2-7, with D uncertain. V was trimmed by 3 bases and J by 4 bases, leaving 7 bases between them. This CDR3 spans 12 amino acids. Germline V gene lookup returns CDR1 MDHEN and CDR2 SYDVKM. The CDR3 nucleotides are TGTGCCAGCAGTTTGGCATTTTACGAGCAGTACTTC. It specifies CASSLAFYEQYF. Full variable domain (rest looked up from reference TRBV28 and TRBJ2-7): DVKVTQSSRYLVKRTGEKVFLECVQDMDHENMFWYRQDPGLGLRLIYFSYDVKMKEKGDIPEGYSVSREKKERFSLILESASTNQTSMYLCASSLAFYEQYFGPGTRLTVT.

The chain links TRBV27 to TRBJ2-1; 10 nucleotides agree with TRBD1. V shed 4 bases and J 2 bases; nucleotides not matched to a gene: 2. This CDR3 region has 15 residues. Germline CDR1 MNHEY, CDR2 SMNVEV (reference sequence). In nucleotides, the CDR3 is TGTGCCAGCAGTTCTGGGACAGGGGCCTACAATGAGCAGTTCTTC. It yields the protein CASSSGTGAYNEQFF.

The chain joins TRBV5-8 to TRBJ2-7; D gene uncertain. The V gene lost 9 bases and the J gene lost 1 base, with 20 bases spanning the gap. The CDR3 totals 15 residues. Germline loops: CDR1 SGHTS, CDR2 YDEGEE. CDR3 region: CATPLRALRSYEQYF. In DNA form, the CDR3 reads TGTGCCACCCCCCTAAGGGCCCTCCGATCCTACGAGCAGTACTTC.

DNA of the CDR3: TGTGCCAGCAGCTATGCTAAGCGTGGGGGGAGGGCCTCCTACGAGCAGTACTTC. It translates to CASSYAKRGGRASYEQYF. The chain carries TRBV5-8 and TRBJ2-7, with TRBD2 matching over 7 bases. The CDR3 is 18 amino acids. Unmatched junction bases numbered 15, after V lost 3 bases and J lost 0 bases. Germline V gene data show CDR1 as SGHTS and CDR2 as YDEGEE.

The rearrangement joins TRBV9 to TRBJ2-1, with no clear D. The CDR3 extends over 15 amino acids. The V and J ends lost 0 bases and 2 bases respectively, with 9 bases between them. The germline gives CDR1 SGDLS, CDR2 YYNGEE. The CDR3 nucleotides read TGTGCCAGCAGCGTAGATACAGCAACCTACAATGAGCAGTTCTTC. It encodes CASSVDTATYNEQFF.

A few counts support this clone. The genes are TRBV19 and TRBJ1-4, with D uncertain. Germline assignment: CDR1 LNHDA and CDR2 SQIVND (reference sequence). CDR3 length equals 13 residues. The V gene lost 6 bases and the J gene lost 8 bases, with 13 bases spanning the gap. CDR3 protein: CASRSSVGEKLFF. Here the CDR3 DNA reads TGTGCCAGTAGGTCATCGGTCGGAGAAAAACTGTTTTTT.

This clone was counted once. The chain has TRBV4-2 and TRBJ2-7, with 9 positions matching TRBD2. From germline, CDR1 is LGHNA and CDR2 YNFKEQ. V shed 1 base, J shed 2 bases, and the junction held 12 bases outside the gene matches. This CDR3 contains 18 residues. CDR3 region: CASSQGWDSGSPPYEQYF. The CDR3 DNA reads TGTGCCAGCAGCCAAGGATGGGATAGCGGGAGCCCTCCCTACGAGCAGTACTTC.

This chain links TRBV9 with TRBJ1-5, with D possibly TRBD1 on 5 matching bases. Germline V gene lookup returns CDR1 SGDLS and CDR2 YYNGEE. The V gene lost 0 bases and the J gene lost 3 bases, with 10 bases spanning the gap. The CDR3 totals 15 residues. This chain's CDR3 is CASSVADSHNQPQHF. DNA for the CDR3: TGTGCCAGCAGCGTAGCCGACAGCCACAATCAGCCCCAGCATTTT.

The CDR3 reads CASSKPSRATTNTEAFF. The DNA for the CDR3 is TGTGCCAGCAGTAAACCATCGAGGGCCACGACAAACACTGAAGCTTTCTTT. The genes are TRBV6-2 or TRBV6-3 and TRBJ1-1, with D unclear. Germline V gives CDR1 MNHEY, CDR2 SVGEGT. Trimming left V 5 bases short and J 2 bases short, with 21 bases between. The CDR3 loop spans 17 amino acids.

This chain joins TRBV7-2 and TRBJ2-1; 9 bases align to TRBD2. Germline V gene data show CDR1 as SGHTA and CDR2 as FQGNSA. The CDR3 spans 16 residues. J lost 4 bases, V lost 6 bases, and 10 bases had no gene match. The CDR3 region has the DNA TGTGCCAGCAGTAAATTAGCGGGGGCCAGGTACAATGAGCAGTTCTTC. Protein product: CASSKLAGARYNEQFF.

CDR3 region: CASSLGVAQDYTDTQYF. The CDR3 bases are TGTGCCAGCAGTTTAGGAGTCGCCCAGGACTACACAGATACGCAGTATTTT. The chain combines TRBV28 with TRBJ2-3; D might be TRBD2 (6 bases). Trimming left V 2 bases short and J 2 bases short, with 17 bases between. The CDR3 has 17 residues. The germline gives CDR1 MDHEN, CDR2 SYDVKM.

The chain recombines TRBV6-2 or TRBV6-3 with TRBJ1-2, with D unresolved. CDR3 length: 14 residues. From germline, CDR1 is MNHEY and CDR2 SVGEGT. Trimming stripped 4 bases from V and 4 bases from J, with 13 bases between. CDR3 DNA sequence: TGTGCCAGCAGTTGGACCCTGGCGGGCTATGGCTACACCTTC. Its protein product is CASSWTLAGYGYTF.

The gene calls are TRBV7-6 and TRBJ2-3; 7 positions match TRBD2. Germline V lookup: CDR1 SGHVS, CDR2 FNYEAQ. This CDR3 is built from 15 residues. After removal of 4 bases from V and 3 bases from J, the junction contained 7 bases not matched to a gene. The CDR3 nucleotides read TGTGCCAGCAGCTCCCCCACGGGAGGAACAGATACGCAGTATTTT. This codes for CASSSPTGGTDTQYF.

This sequence joins TRBV6-5 and TRBJ1-1, with D uncertain. CDR1 and CDR2 (germline): MNHEY, SVGAGI. The CDR3 is made up of 15 amino acids. Trimming shortened V by 5 bases and J by 2 bases, and 15 bases separated the two germline ends. The CDR3 DNA reads TGTGCCAGCAGTCGCGGCACCTTACACAACACTGAAGCTTTCTTT. Its protein is CASSRGTLHNTEAFF.

This clone showed up just once. This chain connects TRBV6-1 to TRBJ1-4; D might be TRBD1 (5 bases). The ends were cut back, 0 bases at V and 7 bases at J, with 12 bases in the middle. CDR3 size: 15 residues. Germline values: CDR1 MNHNS, CDR2 SASEGT. The CDR3 DNA sequence: TGTGCCAGCAGTGAAGCCCAGGGAACCCTTGAAAAACTGTTTTTT. Encoded protein: CASSEAQGTLEKLFF.

This chain joins TRBV9 and TRBJ1-6; D is unresolved. Germline lookup yields CDR1 SGDLS and CDR2 YYNGEE. Trimming stripped 0 bases from V and 8 bases from J, with 9 bases between. CDR3 length: 14 residues. The CDR3 here is CASSVAATDSPLHF. The CDR3 DNA reads TGTGCCAGCAGCGTAGCGGCCACGGATTCACCCCTCCACTTT.

This clone was recorded once. V and J are TRBV7-9 and TRBJ1-6; D gene ambiguous. Per the germline V gene, CDR1 is SEHNR and CDR2 is FQNEAQ (reference sequence). Trimming took 1 base from V and 6 from J, leaving 13 bases between them. CDR3 size: 16 residues. In DNA form, the CDR3 reads TGTGCCAGCAGCTTAGGGGCCACCCAGGCTAATTCACCCCTCCACTTT. Residues: CASSLGATQANSPLHF.

The V call is TRBV6-2 or TRBV6-3, the J call TRBJ2-5; 7 nucleotides line up with TRBD2. The junction had 9 bases not matched to a gene; V was cut back by 4 bases and J by 1 base. Germline CDR1 is MNHEY and CDR2 is SVGEGT. This CDR3 has 16 residues. The CDR3 DNA is TGTGCCAGCAGTTTCGGGGAGCGGGGCAGCCAAGAGACCCAGTACTTC. Its translation is CASSFGERGSQETQYF.

This chain uses TRBV7-2 with TRBJ1-5, with TRBD1 as a possible D gene (5 bases). The V gene lost 5 bases and the J gene lost 12 bases, with 20 bases spanning the gap. The V gene's germline CDR1 is SGHTA and CDR2 FQGNSA. The CDR3 extends over 14 amino acids. This CDR3 reads CASSDRTVQGLQHF. The CDR3 DNA is TGTGCCAGCAGCGACCGGACGGTTCAGGGTCTCCAGCATTTT.

This clone was counted once. This rearrangement joins TRBV10-2 to TRBJ2-7; 8 bases match TRBD2. Germline V gives CDR1 WSHSY, CDR2 SAAADI. This CDR3 region has 13 residues. V lost 7 bases, J lost 4 bases, and 6 bases stayed unmatched. The CDR3 region has the DNA TGCGCCAGCAAGCAGCGGGAGTTGTACGAGCAGTACTTC. Its translation is CASKQRELYEQYF.

V usage is TRBV20-1 and J usage is TRBJ1-5; no reliable D call. The germline V gene encodes CDR1 DFQATT and CDR2 SNEGSKA (reference sequence). Trimming took off 3 bases at V and 4 bases at J, with 7 bases between the two ends. The CDR3 spans 12 residues. CDR3 residues: CSASAQNQPQHF. CDR3 sequence (DNA): TGCAGTGCTAGTGCCCAGAATCAGCCCCAGCATTTT.